The rows below give T cell receptor beta chains drawn from one sample of a study of graft-versus-host responses after intestinal transplantation. The repertoire was sequenced with immunoSEQ multiplex PCR; TCRdb's copy has only in-frame clones and lacks some. Seen here are around 7,700 clones, roughly four fifths observed once, and the top ten hold roughly 13%. The specimen was ileum tissue, collected around 230 days after intestinal transplant. These receptors were taken from a human patient who received an intestinal transplant, so some T cells may come from the graft donor. Each CDR3 is given with its conserved first and last residue. The D gene is left open where the match is weak. Only some rows state a clone size, as once, few, many or a class for expanded clones.

j_gene,v_gene,d_gene,abundance,CDR3aa,CDR3nt
TRBJ2-3,TRBV2,NA,NA,CASINPRGITDTQYF,TGTGCCAGTATCAACCCGCGGGGAATCACAGATACGCAGTATTTT
TRBJ2-5,TRBV4-2,TRBD2,NA,CASSQGVAGETQYF,TGTGCCAGCAGCCAAGGGGTAGCGGGAGAGACCCAGTACTTC
TRBJ2-7,TRBV2,NA,NA,CASSVGGGLNEQYF,TGTGCCAGCAGCGTAGGGGGGGGCCTGAACGAGCAGTACTTC
TRBJ1-5,TRBV6-5,TRBD1,NA,CASSGQGAYQPQHF,TGTGCCAGCAGTGGACAGGGGGCGTATCAGCCCCAGCATTTT
TRBJ2-7,TRBV30,NA,NA,CAWSVSSPIYEQYF,TGTGCCTGGAGTGTGTCTTCACCTATCTACGAGCAGTACTTC
TRBJ2-2,TRBV5-1,NA,NA,CASAVRVTGELFF,TGCGCCAGCGCCGTCAGGGTGACCGGGGAGCTGTTTTTT
TRBJ2-2,TRBV30,NA,NA,CAWSWEYTGELFF,TGTGCCTGGAGTTGGGAGTACACCGGGGAGCTGTTTTTT
TRBJ1-5,TRBV27,NA,NA,CASSLAPFQPQHF,TGTGCCAGCAGTTTGGCCCCCTTTCAGCCCCAGCATTTT
TRBJ2-3,TRBV11-2,TRBD2,NA,CASSLVGPTSQPDTQYF,TGTGCCAGCAGCTTAGTTGGCCCGACTAGCCAACCAGATACGCAGTATTTT
TRBJ1-1,TRBV21-1,NA,NA,CASSKVEGGTEAFF,TGTGCCAGCAGCAAAGTAGAGGGCGGGACTGAAGCTTTCTTT
TRBJ2-3,TRBV15,TRBD2,once,CATSSDGLAATDTQYF,TGTGCCACCAGCAGCGATGGACTAGCGGCTACCGATACGCAGTATTTT
TRBJ2-1,TRBV11-3,TRBD2,NA,CASSLGTSGYNEQFF,TGTGCCAGCAGCTTAGGGACTAGCGGGTACAATGAGCAGTTCTTC
TRBJ2-1,TRBV6-5,NA,once,CASSLQGSTNEQFF,TGTGCCAGCAGTCTACAGGGATCGACTAATGAGCAGTTCTTC
TRBJ2-7,TRBV9,TRBD2,NA,CASSVGSGRGEQYF,TGTGCCAGCAGCGTAGGTAGCGGGAGAGGCGAGCAGTACTTC
TRBJ2-5,TRBV7-3,NA,NA,CASSLTGGETQYF,TGTGCCAGCAGCTTAACAGGGGGAGAGACCCAGTACTTC
TRBJ2-7,TRBV5-8,NA,NA,CASSLAGGGSYEQYF,TGTGCCAGCAGCTTGGCGGGGGGCGGGTCCTACGAGCAGTACTTC
TRBJ2-7,TRBV10-3,TRBD2,once,CAVQAGLAGNEQYF,TGTGCCGTCCAGGCGGGACTAGCGGGGAACGAGCAGTACTTC
TRBJ1-5,TRBV7-2,TRBD1,NA,CASSKTLMTGENQPQHF,TGTGCCAGCAGCAAAACCTTAATGACAGGGGAGAATCAGCCCCAGCATTTT
TRBJ1-5,TRBV28,TRBD1,NA,CATGTGNQPQHF,TGTGCCACCGGGACAGGGAATCAGCCCCAGCATTTT
TRBJ2-3,TRBV9,NA,NA,CASSVVADTDTQYF,TGTGCCAGCAGCGTAGTCGCAGACACAGATACGCAGTATTTT
TRBJ1-4,TRBV7-6,NA,NA,CASSSRGQEKLFF,TGTGCCAGCAGCTCAAGGGGCCAGGAAAAACTGTTTTTT
TRBJ1-1,TRBV6-5,NA,NA,CASSPGSERAFF,TGTGCCAGCAGCCCAGGGTCGGAAAGAGCTTTCTTT
TRBJ1-1,TRBV29-1,NA,NA,CSVGGRGNTEAFF,TGCAGCGTTGGGGGCAGGGGGAACACTGAAGCTTTCTTT
TRBJ2-2,TRBV7-9,TRBD1,NA,CASSLSWDSNTGELFF,TGTGCCAGCAGCTTGAGCTGGGACAGTAACACCGGGGAGCTGTTTTTT
TRBJ2-3,TRBV5-1,TRBD2,NA,CASSPPLAGTPTDTQYF,TGCGCCAGCAGTCCCCCGCTAGCGGGAACGCCCACAGATACGCAGTATTTT
TRBJ2-2,TRBV25-1,TRBD1,few,CASSGAGGYTGELFF,TGTGCCAGCAGTGGGGCAGGGGGCTACACCGGGGAGCTGTTTTTT
TRBJ2-5,TRBV7-9,TRBD2,NA,CASSTGPGGQETQYF,TGTGCCAGCAGCACGGGCCCGGGGGGACAAGAGACCCAGTACTTC
TRBJ2-3,TRBV10-1,NA,NA,CASSELQGGGTDTQYF,TGCGCCAGCAGTGAGTTACAGGGTGGGGGCACAGATACGCAGTATTTT
TRBJ2-7,TRBV28,NA,once,CASSSQGSSPEQYF,TGTGCCAGCAGTTCACAGGGTTCTAGCCCCGAGCAGTACTTC
TRBJ1-5,TRBV28,NA,NA,CASSLSGTLFQPQHF,TGTGCCAGCAGTTTATCCGGGACACTTTTTCAGCCCCAGCATTTT
TRBJ1-2,TRBV7-9,NA,NA,CASTREGETGYTF,TGTGCCAGCACCAGGGAGGGAGAGACTGGCTACACCTTC
TRBJ1-4,TRBV2,NA,NA,CASSQAGSGEKLFF,TGTGCCAGCAGTCAAGCTGGATCAGGTGAAAAACTGTTTTTT
TRBJ2-7,TRBV6-1,NA,few,CATAGRTGSYEQYF,TGTGCCACCGCGGGGAGGACAGGCTCCTACGAGCAGTACTTC
TRBJ2-1,TRBV6-1,TRBD1,NA,CASITFGTGSNEQFF,TGTGCCAGCATTACATTCGGGACAGGGTCGAATGAGCAGTTCTTC
TRBJ2-3,TRBV9,TRBD2,NA,CASSWGLAGEDTQYF,TGTGCCAGCAGCTGGGGACTAGCGGGAGAAGATACGCAGTATTTT
TRBJ1-6,TRBV7-9,NA,NA,CASSLDRAGNSPLHF,TGTGCCAGCAGCTTAGATCGGGCGGGAAATTCACCCCTCCACTTT
TRBJ1-1,TRBV6-6,NA,NA,CASTPGWEFGEAFF,TGTGCCAGCACCCCAGGGTGGGAATTCGGTGAAGCTTTCTTT
TRBJ1-2,TRBV28,TRBD1,NA,CASSLTAGGNYGYTF,TGTGCCAGCAGTTTAACGGCAGGGGGAAACTATGGCTACACCTTC
TRBJ2-1,TRBV10-2,NA,NA,CASSVPRGYNEQFF,TGCGCCAGCAGCGTCCCTCGGGGCTACAATGAGCAGTTCTTC
TRBJ1-1,TRBV6-5,TRBD1,NA,CASSYSGTVNTEAFF,TGTGCCAGCAGTTATTCCGGGACAGTGAACACTGAAGCTTTCTTT
TRBJ2-5,TRBV10-3,NA,NA,CAISESIPKQETQYF,TGTGCCATCAGTGAGTCGATTCCTAAACAAGAGACCCAGTACTTC
TRBJ2-5,TRBV6-4,TRBD1,NA,CASGRQGQETQYF,TGTGCCAGCGGGCGACAGGGCCAAGAGACCCAGTACTTC